These 14 T cell receptor beta chains came from one sample sequenced in a study of blood T cell repertoires in COVID-19. TCRdb keeps only in-frame clones here, not all; method: immunoSEQ multiplex PCR. The repertoire holds about 410,000 clones, with 75% to 90% as singletons. Source material: peripheral blood. These receptors came from a woman in her 30s with active or convalescent COVID-19.

The CDR3 region has the DNA TGCAGCACAGGGAGGGGACCCCCGAACACTGAAGCTTTCTTT. Its translation: CSTGRGPPNTEAFF. This chain connects TRBV29-1 to TRBJ1-1; possibly TRBD1 for D (6 bases). Per germline, CDR1 SQVTM and CDR2 ANQGSEA. V was pared by 8 bases and J by 1 base, with 17 bases between. CDR3 size: 14 residues.

The chain uses TRBV13 and TRBJ2-7; 7 bases match TRBD1. The CDR3 covers 17 residues. V lost 0 bases, J lost 9 bases, and 17 bases stayed unmatched. The germline V gene has CDR1 PRHDT and CDR2 FYEKMQ (reference sequence). The CDR3: CASSLGGPIGTVIRQYF. As DNA, the CDR3 is TGTGCCAGCAGCTTAGGCGGTCCTATTGGGACAGTAATACGGCAGTACTTC.

The count of this clone is one. The chain joins TRBV11-1 to TRBJ1-1; 9 nucleotides match TRBD1. Trimming took 4 bases from V and 11 from J; bases not matched to a gene: 8. The CDR3 totals 13 residues. Germline CDR1 is SGHAT and CDR2 is FQDESV (reference sequence). The DNA of the CDR3 is TGTGCCAGCAGCTATTGGGACAGGGATGATGCTTTCTTT. Protein sequence: CASSYWDRDDAFF.

The J gene is TRBJ2-1, the V gene TRBV12-3 or TRBV12-4; TRBD2 might be the D (5 bases). This CDR3 contains 11 residues. V lost 4 bases to trimming and J lost 9 bases, with 7 bases between them. The CDR3 coding sequence is TGTGCCAGCAGTTACGGAGGTGAGCAGTTCTTC. The encoded protein is CASSYGGEQFF.

The rearrangement links TRBV6-5 to TRBJ1-2; TRBD1 might be the D (6 bases). Germline V gene data show CDR1 as MNHEY and CDR2 as SVGAGI. The CDR3 length is 12 residues. Between the trimmed V and J ends, which lost 5 bases and 8 bases, there was a span of 12 bases. CDR3 DNA sequence: TGTGCCAGCAGTACAGGGATGAAAGGCTACACCTTC. Its translation is CASSTGMKGYTF.

This clone turned up a few times. This chain links TRBV6-5 with TRBJ1-1; TRBD1 matches 9 bases. Germline CDR1 MNHEY, CDR2 SVGAGI. V trimming: 2 bases; J trimming: 9 bases; junction bases outside the gene matches: 7. The CDR3 contains 14 residues. In DNA form, the CDR3 reads TGTGCCAGCAGTTACCGAGACAGGGGGTTTAAAGCTTTCTTT. Its protein is CASSYRDRGFKAFF.

The chain uses TRBV12-3 or TRBV12-4 and TRBJ2-3, with D unclear. The ends were cut back, 5 bases at V and 4 bases at J, with 10 bases in the middle. The length of the CDR3 is 13 residues. This CDR3 is CASSQSLADTQYF. The CDR3 nucleotides read TGTGCCAGCAGTCAGTCTTTGGCAGATACGCAGTATTTT.

The chain combines TRBV6-5 with TRBJ1-2, with unresolved D. V was pared by 5 bases and J by 3 bases, with 7 bases between. Germline CDR1 and CDR2: MNHEY and SVGAGI. This CDR3 comprises 12 residues. The CDR3 protein is CASSPGDYGYTF. For the CDR3, the DNA is TGTGCCAGCAGTCCGGGTGACTATGGCTACACCTTC.

The rearrangement links TRBV19 to TRBJ2-3; the D gene is possibly TRBD1 (5 bases). V shed 0 bases and J shed 5 bases, with 9 bases lying between them. The CDR3 totals 14 residues. CDR1 and CDR2 from the germline V gene are LNHDA and SQIVND (reference sequence). In nucleotides, the CDR3 is TGTGCCAGTAGTATAGACCCCGGACAAGATACGCAGTATTTT. Amino acid sequence: CASSIDPGQDTQYF.

The J gene is TRBJ2-1, the V gene TRBV7-9; D perhaps matches TRBD2 (5 bases). CDR1 SEHNR and CDR2 FQNEAQ come from the germline V gene (reference sequence). The CDR3 covers 15 residues. The V gene lost 1 base and the J gene lost 5 bases, with 12 bases spanning the gap. CDR3 bases: TGTGCCAGCAGCTTAGTCCTCACCGGGAACAATGAGCAGTTCTTC. It is translated as CASSLVLTGNNEQFF. The full variable domain, rest sourced from reference TRBV7-9 and TRBJ2-1, is DTGVSQNPRHKITKRGQNVTFRCDPISEHNRLYWYRQTLGQGPEFLTYFQNEAQLEKSRLLSDRFSAERPKGSFSTLEIQRTEQGDSAMYLCASSLVLTGNNEQFFGPGTRLTVL.

The genes are TRBV27 and TRBJ1-4; perhaps TRBD1 as D (5 bases). CDR1 and CDR2 from the germline V gene are MNHEY and SMNVEV (reference sequence). The CDR3 has 15 residues. Trimming left V 2 bases short and J 7 bases short, with 14 bases between. The CDR3 here is CASSLLRAGGEKLFF. CDR3 DNA: TGTGCCAGCAGTTTACTGCGCGCGGGGGGTGAAAAACTGTTTTTT.

Many counts were recorded for this clone. Other nucleotide sequences from this sample produce the same CDR3. The J gene is TRBJ1-2, the V gene TRBV6-4, with D perhaps matching TRBD1 (5 bases). Between the trimmed V and J ends, which lost 3 bases and 2 bases, there was a span of 7 bases. CDR3 length: 13 amino acids. CDR1 MRHNA and CDR2 SNTAGT come from the germline V gene. The CDR3 bases are TGTGCCAGCAGTGAAACAGGCAACTATGGCTACACCTTC. Amino acid sequence: CASSETGNYGYTF.

The chain joins TRBV19 to TRBJ1-2; possible D gene TRBD1, 6 bases. Per germline, CDR1 LNHDA and CDR2 SQIVND (reference sequence). V was pared by 1 base and J by 0 bases, with 18 bases between. This CDR3 is built from 18 residues. This CDR3 is CASSIVHLDRTSNYGYTF. The CDR3 nucleotides read TGTGCCAGTAGTATAGTCCACTTGGACAGAACTTCTAACTATGGCTACACCTTC. Full variable domain (missing parts from reference TRBV19 and TRBJ1-2): DGGITQSPKYLFRKEGQNVTLSCEQNLNHDAMYWYRQDPGQGLRLIYYSQIVNDFQKGDIAEGYSVSREKKESFPLTVTSAQKNPTAFYLCASSIVHLDRTSNYGYTFGSGTRLTVV.

The chain carries TRBV2 and TRBJ1-5; D gene uncertain. V was trimmed by 6 bases and J by 0 bases, leaving 15 bases between them. The germline CDR1 and CDR2 sequences are SNHLY and FYNNEI. The length of the CDR3 is 16 residues. In DNA form, the CDR3 reads TGTGCCAGCAGCCCCTCGAGGCAGTATAGCAATCAGCCCCAGCATTTT. Translated: CASSPSRQYSNQPQHF.